This T cell receptor (beta chain) stems from a study of response to subunit inactivated influenza vaccine. CDR3 length equals 15 residues. V lost 1 base to trimming and J lost 4 bases, with 13 bases between them. The V gene's germline CDR1 is MGHDK and CDR2 SYGVNS. MiXCR, run by TCRdb on the RT-PCR reads, gives a single entry per CDR3 protein. This table holds under 200,000 distinct CDR3 sequences, approximately 12% found once. This clonotype was seen a few times. These data are also associated with another study on T cells expressing NK-cell markers. That investigation notes: UMI-tagged 5'RACE template switching yielded the TCR beta cDNA. Sequenced donors, eight in total, included seven who were HCMV-seropositive and one who was seronegative. Unclear, still, was the HCMV specificity of the expanded NKG2C+ T cell clones.

The material was CD8+ T cells sorted from PBMCs, obtained approximately 13 days after vaccination. The TCR comes from a man in his fifties or sixties who received an inactivated influenza vaccine. This chain joins TRBV25-1 and TRBJ2-5; TRBD2 might be the D (6 bases). The CDR3 nucleotides read TGTGCCAGCAGTGAATTAGGAGGGCGCGGAGAGACCCAGTACTTC. It codes for CASSELGGRGETQYF.